The 9 T cell receptor beta chains reported below all come from one sample, sequenced in a study of T cell repertoires in cytomegalovirus infection. TCRdb reanalysed the reads using MiXCR and keeps one entry per CDR3 protein. The table records about 830,000 distinct CDR3 sequences, 30% to 35% of them present only once. The antigens of these receptors remain unknown. The sequences come from cultured CD8+ T cells from PBMCs, collected from culture after CMV antigen stimulation. The receptors shown here come from a human donor in good health (CMV status not recorded). Some clones in this sample may be carry-over from other donors' samples.

Notes on this clonotype: Being one base from a much bigger clone, this may be a read error. V usage is TRBV7-6 and J usage is TRBJ1-2; the match to TRBD1 covers 7 bases. Germline CDR1 is SGHVS and CDR2 is FNYEAQ. CDR3 length: 17 residues. CDR3 region: CVSSSINPTGSNYGYTF. CDR3 coding DNA: TGTGTCAGCAGCTCAATCAATCCGACAGGGTCAAACTATGGCTACACCTTC.

The chain has TRBV7-9 and TRBJ2-7, with 7 bases aligning to TRBD1. J was trimmed by 4 bases and V by 4 bases; bases with no gene match: 4. This CDR3 spans 13 amino acids. CDR1 is SEHNR, CDR2 FQNEAQ, per germline (reference sequence). The CDR3 nucleotides read TGTGCCAGCAGCTCCTCGGACAGGTACGAGCAGTACGTC. Translating it yields CASSSSDRYEQYV.

This clonotype was counted between two and nine times. This chain connects TRBV7-9 to TRBJ2-5; D may match TRBD1 or TRBD2 (5 bases each). This CDR3 has 15 amino acids. Germline V gene lookup returns CDR1 SEHNR and CDR2 FQNEAQ (reference sequence). The germline V and J ends were trimmed by 2 bases and 5 bases, with 15 bases remaining between them. The CDR3 loop reads CASSLRSGAGETQYF. As DNA, the CDR3 is TGTGCCAGCAGCTTAAGATCCGGGGCCGGGGAGACCCAGTACTTC.

J is TRBJ2-5 and V is TRBV4-3; TRBD2 matches at 9 bases. The CDR3 contains 18 residues. V was clipped by 0 bases and J by 7 bases; unmatched bases: 15. Per germline, CDR1 LGHNA and CDR2 YSLEER. The CDR3 region has the DNA TGCGCCAGCAGCCAAGATTCGTCTTCCCTAGCGGGGCCTGGGACCCAGTACTTC. Translation gives CASSQDSSSLAGPGTQYF.

The chain carries TRBV5-1 and TRBJ2-7; D gene uncertain. Trimming cost V 0 bases and J 1 base, with 8 bases left between them. This CDR3 has 14 residues. Germline values: CDR1 SGHRS, CDR2 YFSETQ. CDR3 bases: TGCGCCAGCAGCTTGGAGGACCCTTCCTACGAGCAGTACTTC. Translation: CASSLEDPSYEQYF.

This clonotype came up a few times. This chain connects TRBV12-5 to TRBJ2-3; a weak D match, TRBD1 (5 bases). CDR1 and CDR2 (germline): LGHNT, FRNRAP. V shed 8 bases and J shed 3 bases, with 15 bases lying between them. This CDR3 has 14 residues. The CDR3 nucleotides are TGTGCTAGTAACCGGCAGGGCTTAACAGATACGCAGTATTTT. Translation: CASNRQGLTDTQYF.

On this clonotype itself: A much bigger clone sits one base away, suggesting this may be a read error. The gene calls are TRBV7-2 and TRBJ2-1; perhaps TRBD1 as D (6 bases). Germline CDR1 reads SGHTA; CDR2 reads FQGNSA. The V gene lost 5 bases and the J gene lost 9 bases, with 26 bases spanning the gap. The CDR3 length is 17 residues. The CDR3 loop reads CASSRVSVGTREGEQFF. The CDR3 DNA is TGTGCCAGCAGCCGTGTCTCTGTCGGGACACGCGAGGGTGAGCAGTTCTTC.

V gene TRBV7-2 combines with J gene TRBJ2-2; D perhaps matches TRBD1 (5 bases). The CDR3 consists of 13 residues. The V and J ends lost 4 bases and 8 bases respectively, with 11 bases between them. The V gene's germline CDR1 is SGHTA and CDR2 FQGNSA. CDR3 protein: CASSSPGKGELFF. Here the CDR3 DNA reads TGTGCCAGCAGCTCCCCAGGGAAAGGGGAGCTGTTTTTT.

About this clonotype: The junction departs from the called germline gene at one end, perhaps through a read error. The chain couples TRBV27 to TRBJ1-1; a possible D gene is TRBD1 (6 bases). Germline V gives CDR1 MNHEY, CDR2 SMNVEV (reference sequence). This CDR3 region has 13 residues. Here the CDR3 reads CANSGSGDTEAFF. Written as DNA, the CDR3 is TGTGCCAACAGTGGGTCAGGGGACACTGAAGCTTTCTTT.